The text below deals with one T cell receptor (beta chain). The antigen remains unidentified. This sample was included in a study of cytomegalovirus exposure and HLA in healthy donors. The overall study: In terms of ancestry, the Caucasian-associated cluster contained about 80% of the approximately 400 genotyped donors.

Notes on the study in general: At a 0.05 false discovery rate, a later analysis found approximately 17,000 TCR beta sequences to be associated with HLA alleles. Rarity held for most TCR sequences, but there were some public TCRs that occurred in many donors.

Germline CDR1 is SQVTM and CDR2 is ANQGSEA. The CDR3 runs to 12 residues. V was shortened by 3 bases and J by 4 bases, with 6 bases between the two germline ends. Researchers ran the PCR with 60 Vbeta and 13 Jbeta primers. Data came from immunoSEQ multiplex PCR; TCRdb stores just in-frame clones and leaves some out. There are some 200,000 clones in the sample; approximately 83% occur only once, and roughly 0.7% lies in the top ten. Sequencing used PBMCs. The rearrangement joins TRBV29-1 to TRBJ2-2; no clear D gene. The clonotype comes from a boy aged 2-9 years in good health and CMV-seronegative. CDR3 coding DNA: TGCAGCGTTGAGCCCAGCACCGGGGAGCTGTTTTTT. Its translation: CSVEPSTGELFF.